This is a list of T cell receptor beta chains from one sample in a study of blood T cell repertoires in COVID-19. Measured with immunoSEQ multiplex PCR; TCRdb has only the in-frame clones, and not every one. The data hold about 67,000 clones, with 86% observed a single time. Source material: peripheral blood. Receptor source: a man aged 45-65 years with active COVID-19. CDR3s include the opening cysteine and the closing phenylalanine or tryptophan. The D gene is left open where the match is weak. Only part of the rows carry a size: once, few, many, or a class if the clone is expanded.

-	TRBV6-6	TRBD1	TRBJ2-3	TGTGCCAGCAGGGGGACAGGTAGCACAGATACGCAGTATTTT	CASRGTGSTDTQYF
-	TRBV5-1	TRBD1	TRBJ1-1	TGCGCCAGCAGCTTACAGGGGTACACTGAAGCTTTCTTT	CASSLQGYTEAFF
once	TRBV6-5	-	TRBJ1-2	TGTGCCAGCAAGGGAGGGCTCAACTATGGCTACACCTTC	CASKGGLNYGYTF
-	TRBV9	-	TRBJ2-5	TGTGCCAGCAGCGTAGCTACTGGTTCGGGAGAGACCCAGTACTTC	CASSVATGSGETQYF
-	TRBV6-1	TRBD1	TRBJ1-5	TGTGCCAGCAGTGGAGACAGGGATAATGGTAAGCAGCCCCAGCATTTT	CASSGDRDNGKQPQHF
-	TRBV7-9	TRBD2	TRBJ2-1	TGTGCCAGCAGCTCCCGGGGGAGCGGGAGGGCCCCCGCTGAGCAGTTCTTC	CASSSRGSGRAPAEQFF
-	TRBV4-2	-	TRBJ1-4	TGTGCCAGCAGCCATTCCGGACAGCTAAGGAATGAAAAACTGTTTTTT	CASSHSGQLRNEKLFF
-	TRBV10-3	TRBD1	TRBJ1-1	TGTGCCATCAGTGAACTGGGACAGCCAAACACTGAAGCTTTCTTT	CAISELGQPNTEAFF
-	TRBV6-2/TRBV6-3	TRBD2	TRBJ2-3	TGTGCCAGCAGTTTAGCGGGGGTTACAGATACGCAGTATTTT	CASSLAGVTDTQYF
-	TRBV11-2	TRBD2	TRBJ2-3	TGTGCCAGCAGCGGAGATGGCGGGAGTTTAGATACGCAGTATTTT	CASSGDGGSLDTQYF
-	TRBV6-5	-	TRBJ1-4	TGTGCCAGCAGCGACTTTAAACGGAGTGGTGAAAAACTGTTTTTT	CASSDFKRSGEKLFF
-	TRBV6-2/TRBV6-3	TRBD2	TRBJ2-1	TGTGCCAGCAGCCGCAATAGCGGGGGGGCCTACAATGAGCAGTTCTTC	CASSRNSGGAYNEQFF
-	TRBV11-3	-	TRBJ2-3	TGTGCCAGCAGCTCTTCTTCTCCTGGAGCAGATACGCAGTATTTT	CASSSSSPGADTQYF
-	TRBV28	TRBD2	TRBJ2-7	TGTGCCAGCAGTGAAAGCGGGAGGGGGGACTACGAGCAGTACTTC	CASSESGRGDYEQYF
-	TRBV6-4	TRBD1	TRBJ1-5	TGTGCCAGCAGCCGACAGGGGGCGGTCCAGCCCCAGCATTTT	CASSRQGAVQPQHF
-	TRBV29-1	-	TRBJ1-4	TGCAGCGTATCCGGTGGCGGGCACGGTGAAAAACTGTTTTTT	CSVSGGGHGEKLFF
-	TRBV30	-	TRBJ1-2	TGTGTCGGGAGCAGGGGTTATGGCTACACCTTC	CVGSRGYGYTF
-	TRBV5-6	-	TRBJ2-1	TGTGCCAGCAGCCCGATGGGTGCCGGGACTTCCAATGAGCAGTTCTTC	CASSPMGAGTSNEQFF
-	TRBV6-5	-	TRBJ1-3	TGTGCCAGCAGGGGGCCCGGAGGGGGAAACACCATATATTTT	CASRGPGGGNTIYF
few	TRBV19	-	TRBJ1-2	TGTGCCAGTAGTATAGTAGCCCGCAGCAACTATGGCTACACCTTC	CASSIVARSNYGYTF
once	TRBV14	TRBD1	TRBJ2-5	TGTGCCAGCAGCCAATGGGACAGACAAGAGACCCAGTACTTC	CASSQWDRQETQYF
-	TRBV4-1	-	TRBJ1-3	TGCGCCAGCAGCCAAGCATCCGGGAATAGAAACACCATATATTTT	CASSQASGNRNTIYF
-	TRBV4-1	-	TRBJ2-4	TGCGCCAGCAGCCAAGGCGGGTCAAGAGTTCAAAACATTCAGTACTTC	CASSQGGSRVQNIQYF
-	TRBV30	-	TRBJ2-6	TGTGCCTGGGGCCAAGGGGCCAACGTCCTGACTTTC	CAWGQGANVLTF
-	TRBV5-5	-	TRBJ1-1	TGTGCCAGCAGCTTGGTTGGCAGTATGAACACTGAAGCTTTCTTT	CASSLVGSMNTEAFF
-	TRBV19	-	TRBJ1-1	TGTGCCAGTAGTATTACAGGCCACCAGATGGGTTTT	CASSITGHQMGF
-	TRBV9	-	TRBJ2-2	TGTGCCAGCAGCATCCTATCCCGATCCGGGGAGCTGTTTTTT	CASSILSRSGELFF
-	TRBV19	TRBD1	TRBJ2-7	TGTGCCAGTAGTATAGGGACAGGTTCCTACGAGCAGTACTTC	CASSIGTGSYEQYF
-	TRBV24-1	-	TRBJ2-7	TGTGCCACCGGCCCACAGGATTCCTACGAGCAGTACTTC	CATGPQDSYEQYF
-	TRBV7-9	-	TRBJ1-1	TGTGCCAGCAGCTCCCCAGGGAGGTTGAACACTGAAGCTTTCTTT	CASSSPGRLNTEAFF
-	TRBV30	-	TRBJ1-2	TGTGCCTGGAGGGGTGACAGAAGGAACTATGGCTACACCTTC	CAWRGDRRNYGYTF
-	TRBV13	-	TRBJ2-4	TGTGCCAGCGGAGGGCAAGGGTATTTGGGAAACATTCAGTACTTC	CASGGQGYLGNIQYF
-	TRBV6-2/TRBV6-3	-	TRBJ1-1	TGTGCCAGCAGTTACGCCCAGGGGACTGAAGCTTTCTTT	CASSYAQGTEAFF
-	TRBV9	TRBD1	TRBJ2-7	TGTGCCAGCAGCGCCATGACAGGGAGTACCTACGAGCAGTACTTC	CASSAMTGSTYEQYF
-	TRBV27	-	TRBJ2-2	TGTGCCAGCAGTCCTGGACTCCACACCGGGGAGCTGTTTTTT	CASSPGLHTGELFF
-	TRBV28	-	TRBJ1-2	TGTGCCAGCAGTACCACACAGGGTGTGGTCGGCTACACCTTC	CASSTTQGVVGYTF
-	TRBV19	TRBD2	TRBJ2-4	TGTGCCAGCTCCAGGACTAGCGGGAGCATGATAGCCAAAAACATTCAGTACTTC	CASSRTSGSMIAKNIQYF
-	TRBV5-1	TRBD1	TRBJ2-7	TGCGCCAGCAGCCCTGGACAGGGTGCCTACGAGCAGTACTTC	CASSPGQGAYEQYF
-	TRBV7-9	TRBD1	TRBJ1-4	TGTGCCAGCAGCCTTATAGGGACAGGCTTTAATGAAAAACTGTTTTTT	CASSLIGTGFNEKLFF
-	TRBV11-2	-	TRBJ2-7	TGTGCCAGCAGCTTAGAACGAGACAGGGGACTATCCTACGAGCAGTACTTC	CASSLERDRGLSYEQYF
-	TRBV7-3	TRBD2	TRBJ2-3	TGTGCCAGCAGCTCCTCCGGGACTAGCGGGAGAGATACGCAGTATTTT	CASSSSGTSGRDTQYF
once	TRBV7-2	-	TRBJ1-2	TGTGCCAGCAGCTTCACCCTACAGAAACAGGGTGGCTACACCTTC	CASSFTLQKQGGYTF
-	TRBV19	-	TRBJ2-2	TGTGCCAGTAGTATTGGGGGCGCGAACACCGGGGAGCTGTTTTTT	CASSIGGANTGELFF
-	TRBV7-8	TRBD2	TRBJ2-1	TGTGCCAGCAGCCGAGTACCGGGACTAGCTAGTAATGAGCAGTTCTTC	CASSRVPGLASNEQFF
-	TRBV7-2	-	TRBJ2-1	TGTGCCAGCAGCTTAAGGCGGGGAACGGCAGTAGAGCAGTTCTTC	CASSLRRGTAVEQFF
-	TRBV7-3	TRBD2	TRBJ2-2	TGTGCCAGCAGCTCCCCGGGGACTAGCGGGGGGCAGGCCACCGGGGAGCTGTTTTTT	CASSSPGTSGGQATGELFF
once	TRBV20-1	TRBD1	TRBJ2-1	TGCAGTGCTAGTGAACAGGGGGTAGATGAGCAGTTCTTC	CSASEQGVDEQFF
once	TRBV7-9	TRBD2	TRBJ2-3	TGTGCCAGCAGCCTATGGACTAGCCGAAACACAGATACGCAGTATTTT	CASSLWTSRNTDTQYF
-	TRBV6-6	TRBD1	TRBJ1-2	TGTGCCAGCAGAACCGCAGGGGGAGAGGGAGGCTACACCTTC	CASRTAGGEGGYTF
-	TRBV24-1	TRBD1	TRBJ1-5	TGTGCCACCAGTGAAGGACAGGGGTTGGGCAATCAGCCCCAGCATTTT	CATSEGQGLGNQPQHF
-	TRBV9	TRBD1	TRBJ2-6	TGTGCCAGCAGCAACGGACAGGGGGCGCGAGGGGCCAACGTCCTGACTTTC	CASSNGQGARGANVLTF
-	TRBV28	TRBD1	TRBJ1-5	TGTGCCAGCAGTTTGGACAGGACAGATCAGCCCCAGCATTTT	CASSLDRTDQPQHF
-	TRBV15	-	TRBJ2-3	TGTGCCACCAGCAGAGATGGAAAGGCTAGGACAGATACGCAGTATTTT	CATSRDGKARTDTQYF
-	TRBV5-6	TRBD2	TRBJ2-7	TGTGCCAGCAGCTTAAGGACTAGCGGGACCCTATACGAGCAGTACTTC	CASSLRTSGTLYEQYF
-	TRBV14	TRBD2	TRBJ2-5	TGTGCCAGCAGCCAAGGTCTAGCGGGAGTTGAGACCCAGTACTTC	CASSQGLAGVETQYF
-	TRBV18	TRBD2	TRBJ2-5	TGTGCCAGCTCACCGACTAGCTGGTTAGAGACCCAGTACTTC	CASSPTSWLETQYF
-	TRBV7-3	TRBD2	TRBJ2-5	TGTGCCAGCAGCTTAGCTCCTAGCGGGGGTTTGGAGACCCAGTACTTC	CASSLAPSGGLETQYF
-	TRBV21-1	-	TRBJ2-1	TGTGCCAGCAGCAAAAAGAATGGTGCGGGAGGGTGGGAGCAGTTCTTC	CASSKKNGAGGWEQFF
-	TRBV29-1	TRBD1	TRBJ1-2	TGCAGCGTTGAAGGACAGGGACAGGGTGTTGGCTACACCTTC	CSVEGQGQGVGYTF
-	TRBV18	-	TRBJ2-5	TGTGCCAGCTCAACCCAAGGTGGAGGATCCCAAGGGGAGACCCAGTACTTC	CASSTQGGGSQGETQYF